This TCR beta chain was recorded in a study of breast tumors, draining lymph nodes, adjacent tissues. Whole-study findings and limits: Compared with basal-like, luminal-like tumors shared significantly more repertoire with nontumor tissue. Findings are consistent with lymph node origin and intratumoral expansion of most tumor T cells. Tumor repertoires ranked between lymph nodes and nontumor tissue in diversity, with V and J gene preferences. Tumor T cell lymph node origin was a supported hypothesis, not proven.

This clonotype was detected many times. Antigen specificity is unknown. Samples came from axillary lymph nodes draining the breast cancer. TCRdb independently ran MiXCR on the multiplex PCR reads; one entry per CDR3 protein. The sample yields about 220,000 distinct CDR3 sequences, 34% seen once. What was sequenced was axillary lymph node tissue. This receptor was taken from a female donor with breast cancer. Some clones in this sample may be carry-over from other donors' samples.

The CDR3 loop is CASNPSPGAVEQYF. DNA for the CDR3: TGTGCCAGCAACCCAAGTCCGGGGGCGGTAGAGCAGTACTTC. The chain couples TRBV7-2 to TRBJ2-7; D may correspond to TRBD1 or TRBD2 (6 bases each). The CDR3 covers 14 residues. CDR1 and CDR2 from the germline V gene are SGHTA and FQGNSA. The V end lost 7 bases, the J end lost 7 bases, and 20 bases lay between the germline ends.